The 27 T cell receptor beta chains reported below all come from one sample, sequenced in a study of CD8+ T cells in alopecia areata. As to treatment: oral pan-JAK inhibitor, 5-10 mg twice daily. Following extraction, RNA underwent reverse transcription to cDNA, which served as the sequencing template. Assay: immunoSEQ multiplex PCR; the TCRdb copy retains only in-frame clones and omits some. Of about 74,000 clones in the sample, approximately 29% are singletons; the top ten hold just under 15%. Here the sequenced sample was CD8+ T cells sorted from blood, taken at week 4, from a patient treated with tofacitinib. These receptors all come from a human donor with alopecia areata.

The chain links TRBV28 to TRBJ1-1; 7 nucleotides align to TRBD1. V gave up 1 base and J gave up 5 bases; unmatched junction bases: 7. The CDR3 runs to 15 residues. The germline gives CDR1 MDHEN, CDR2 SYDVKM. The CDR3 spells CASSLLEGAVTEAFF. CDR3 nucleotides: TGTGCCAGCAGTTTATTGGAGGGGGCAGTAACTGAAGCTTTCTTT. Full variable domain (remainder filled in from reference TRBV28 and TRBJ1-1): DVKVTQSSRYLVKRTGEKVFLECVQDMDHENMFWYRQDPGLGLRLIYFSYDVKMKEKGDIPEGYSVSREKKERFSLILESASTNQTSMYLCASSLLEGAVTEAFFGQGTRLTVV.

This clone was counted between two and nine times. V and J are TRBV28 and TRBJ2-3; 11 bases line up with TRBD2. CDR1 MDHEN and CDR2 SYDVKM come from the germline V gene. The J segment lost 1 base and the V segment lost 3 bases, leaving 6 bases of the junction unmatched. The CDR3 has 17 amino acids. CDR3 sequence (DNA): TGTGCCAGCAGTTTCCCCGGGACTAGCGGACGCACAGATACGCAGTATTTT. Translated, it gives CASSFPGTSGRTDTQYF.

The rearrangement links TRBV7-9 to TRBJ2-7; D call uncertain. The V and J ends lost 5 bases and 3 bases respectively, with 11 bases between them. The CDR3 is 13 residues long. The V gene's germline CDR1 is SEHNR and CDR2 FQNEAQ (reference sequence). The CDR3 loop reads CASSPIWGYEQYF. The CDR3 coding sequence is TGTGCCAGCAGCCCAATCTGGGGCTACGAGCAGTACTTC.

This clone has only a few counts. V is TRBV29-1 and J is TRBJ1-3; no firm D call. The ends were cut back, 6 bases at V and 1 base at J, with 13 bases in the middle. The CDR3 runs to 14 residues. Germline CDR1 reads SQVTM; CDR2 reads ANQGSEA. The CDR3 sequence: CSVVPEGSGNTIYF. CDR3 nucleotide sequence: TGCAGCGTCGTACCGGAGGGTTCTGGAAACACCATATATTTT.

This chain connects TRBV25-1 to TRBJ2-7; 9 nucleotides agree with TRBD2. Germline-derived CDR1 and CDR2 are MGHDK and SYGVNS. V dropped 6 bases and J dropped 7; count of bases not matched to a gene: 7. This CDR3 is 13 amino acids long. This CDR3 reads CASSQREEGEQYF. The DNA for the CDR3 is TGTGCCAGCAGCCAGCGGGAGGAAGGGGAGCAGTACTTC.

This clone was counted only a few times. This chain connects TRBV6-1 to TRBJ2-3; 10 bases agree with TRBD2. Germline V gene lookup returns CDR1 MNHNS and CDR2 SASEGT. V lost 6 bases to trimming and J lost 4 bases; unmatched junction nucleotides: 4. The CDR3 covers 14 residues. The CDR3 is CASRAGGDADTQYF. The CDR3 bases are TGTGCCAGCAGAGCGGGAGGGGACGCAGATACGCAGTATTTT.

This clone turned up a few times. The chain uses TRBV4-2 and TRBJ2-1; 9 positions match TRBD2. J was trimmed by 3 bases and V by 3 bases; bases with no gene match: 6. The CDR3 is 16 amino acids. Germline loops: CDR1 LGHNA, CDR2 YNFKEQ. The CDR3 reads CASSHEAGGFYNEQFF. Written as DNA, the CDR3 is TGTGCCAGCAGCCACGAAGCGGGAGGTTTCTACAATGAGCAGTTCTTC.

This clone appeared a few times. The sample contains more than one DNA sequence encoding this CDR3. The chain links TRBV29-1 to TRBJ2-7; maybe TRBD2 (6 bases). The V and J ends lost 7 bases and 0 bases respectively, with 16 bases between them. The CDR3 spans 14 residues. CDR1 and CDR2 (germline): SQVTM, ANQGSEA. The CDR3 coding sequence is TGCAGCGCCACCGGGACTGGGGACTCCTACGAGCAGTACTTC. This gives the protein CSATGTGDSYEQYF.

The CDR3 spells CASNTLAADGYTQYF. DNA for the CDR3: TGTGCCAGCAACACACTAGCGGCGGACGGGTATACGCAGTATTTT. This chain connects TRBV25-1 to TRBJ2-3; 8 bases fit TRBD2. Looked up from germline, CDR1 is MGHDK and CDR2 is SYGVNS. V shed 7 bases and J 7 bases; nucleotides not matched to a gene: 13. CDR3 length equals 15 residues.

In its sample, this clone was seen a few times. The J gene is TRBJ2-7, the V gene TRBV7-8; no firm D call. V was trimmed by 2 bases and J by 0 bases, leaving 11 bases between them. Germline V gene lookup returns CDR1 SGHVS and CDR2 FQNEAQ. There are 15 residues in the CDR3. In DNA, the CDR3 is TGTGCCAGCAGCTTACGGGTGGTAGTCTCCTACGAGCAGTACTTC. Its translation is CASSLRVVVSYEQYF.

This clone was seen a handful of times. The V gene is TRBV29-1, the J gene TRBJ1-2, with D tentatively TRBD1 (5 bases). The CDR3 spans 11 residues. Germline-derived CDR1 and CDR2 are SQVTM and ANQGSEA. The V end was cut by 3 bases, the J end by 3 bases, with 5 bases between. The CDR3 loop reads CSVETDYGYTF. CDR3 DNA sequence: TGCAGCGTTGAGACAGACTATGGCTACACCTTC.

The rearrangement uses TRBV25-1 and TRBJ2-4; D not certain. Germline CDR1 MGHDK, CDR2 SYGVNS. The CDR3 covers 11 residues. Deletions cut 10 bases from V and 11 bases from J, with 15 bases between. DNA of the CDR3: TGTGCCACCGGCCCCCCTGCCCTTCAGTACTTC. Its protein is CATGPPALQYF.

V is TRBV10-3 and J is TRBJ1-2; D perhaps matches TRBD1 (6 bases). CDR3 length: 12 amino acids. Trimming stripped 9 bases from V and 7 bases from J, with 15 bases between. Germline lookup yields CDR1 ENHRY and CDR2 SYGVKD. CDR3 DNA sequence: TGTGCCATAAAGGGGGTACAGTCTGGCTACACCTTC. It specifies CAIKGVQSGYTF.

The sample holds a few counts of this clone. V is TRBV15 and J is TRBJ1-5, with 8 bases aligning to TRBD1. The CDR3 extends over 13 amino acids. V lost 9 bases and J lost 7; bases outside the gene matches: 8. The V gene's germline CDR1 is LNHNV and CDR2 YYDKDF (reference sequence). As DNA, the CDR3 is TGTGCCACTCGAGACAGGGGTGGGCAGCCCCAGCATTTT. It specifies CATRDRGGQPQHF.

V is TRBV29-1 and J is TRBJ2-7; no clear D gene. This CDR3 comprises 11 residues. Trimming took 0 bases from V and 11 from J, leaving 11 bases between them. The germline V gene encodes CDR1 SQVTM and CDR2 ANQGSEA. The CDR3 DNA is TGCAGCGTTGAAGAAGGCCCAACAGAGTACTTC. Its protein is CSVEEGPTEYF.

This clone was found a few times. The chain carries TRBV5-1 and TRBJ1-1; D gene uncertain. Germline V gives CDR1 SGHRS, CDR2 YFSETQ. V lost 0 bases, J lost 1 base, and 4 bases lay in between. The CDR3 totals 13 residues. The CDR3 sequence is CASSLGPNTEAFF. CDR3 in DNA: TGCGCCAGCAGCTTGGGACCGAACACTGAAGCTTTCTTT.

This clone was seen a few times. The genes are TRBV5-4 and TRBJ1-1; D is ambiguous. CDR1 is SGHNT and CDR2 is YYREEE in the germline V gene (reference sequence). The CDR3 spans 14 residues. V was trimmed by 1 base and J by 2 bases, leaving 9 bases between them. The CDR3 loop reads CASSLMDGNTEAFF. In nucleotides, the CDR3 is TGTGCCAGCAGCTTGATGGACGGAAACACTGAAGCTTTCTTT.

This clone was counted a few times. V gene TRBV7-8 combines with J gene TRBJ2-1, with D hard to call. In germline, CDR1 is SGHVS, CDR2 FQNEAQ. Trimming shortened V by 5 bases and J by 10 bases, and 12 bases separated the two germline ends. The CDR3 contains 12 residues. Here the CDR3 reads CASSPRSPEQFF. In nucleotides, the CDR3 is TGTGCCAGCAGCCCGAGAAGCCCCGAGCAGTTCTTC.

The V gene is TRBV13, the J gene TRBJ2-2; TRBD2 matches 12 bases. The J segment lost 7 bases and the V segment lost 6 bases, leaving 9 bases of the junction unmatched. Germline V gene lookup returns CDR1 PRHDT and CDR2 FYEKMQ (reference sequence). This CDR3 is built from 16 residues. CDR3 nucleotides: TGTGCCAGCAGTTCCGGCCTAGCGGGAGGGGACGGGGAGCTGTTTTTT. As protein: CASSSGLAGGDGELFF.

This chain connects TRBV11-1 to TRBJ2-7; 11 bases map to TRBD1. Germline V gene sequence: CDR1 SGHAT, CDR2 FQDESV (reference sequence). This CDR3 has 15 amino acids. V shed 6 bases, J shed 3 bases, and the junction held 7 bases outside the gene matches. CDR3 in DNA: TGTGCCAGCAGAGGGGACAGGGGGTCCCTCTACGAGCAGTACTTC. This sequence encodes CASRGDRGSLYEQYF.

The chain couples TRBV7-9 to TRBJ1-5, with D hard to call. The CDR3 contains 14 residues. The germline V gene has CDR1 SEHNR and CDR2 FQNEAQ (reference sequence). The V and J ends lost 6 bases and 2 bases respectively, with 11 bases between them. CDR3 protein: CASSLTSGNQPQHF. In nucleotides, the CDR3 is TGTGCCAGCAGTTTGACATCTGGCAATCAGCCCCAGCATTTT.

This chain uses TRBV29-1 with TRBJ2-7, with a possible D match to TRBD2 (6 bases). Between the trimmed V and J ends, which lost 6 bases and 1 base, there was a span of 19 bases. This CDR3 spans 15 amino acids. Germline V lookup: CDR1 SQVTM, CDR2 ANQGSEA. CDR3 in amino acids: CSVTKGLGGSYEQYF. Here the CDR3 DNA reads TGCAGCGTGACGAAGGGTTTGGGAGGATCCTACGAGCAGTACTTC.

J is TRBJ2-7 and V is TRBV4-2; tentatively, D is TRBD1 (5 bases). Germline CDR1 LGHNA, CDR2 YNFKEQ. The CDR3 has 13 residues. Deletions cut 4 bases from V and 0 bases from J, with 7 bases between. CDR3 sequence: CASSPRGSYEQYF. The CDR3 DNA sequence: TGTGCCAGCAGCCCAAGGGGCTCCTACGAGCAGTACTTC.

The chain recombines TRBV29-1 with TRBJ2-2, with no clear D. V lost 5 bases, J lost 2 bases, and 6 bases lay in between. This CDR3 is 12 amino acids long. Germline CDR1 reads SQVTM; CDR2 reads ANQGSEA. CDR3 DNA sequence: TGCAGCGTTACCGGCAACACCGGGGAGCTGTTTTTT. Translating gives CSVTGNTGELFF.

The gene calls are TRBV28 and TRBJ2-3, with D tentatively TRBD2 (6 bases). Germline-derived CDR1 and CDR2 are MDHEN and SYDVKM. The V and J ends lost 6 bases and 6 bases respectively, with 16 bases between them. The CDR3 loop spans 14 amino acids. DNA of the CDR3: TGTGCCAGCAGCCTGCGGAGGGCAAAGGATACGCAGTATTTT. Its translation: CASSLRRAKDTQYF.

A few counts support this clone. The chain links TRBV4-1 to TRBJ2-7; 7 bases are a match to TRBD1. The CDR3 loop spans 14 amino acids. V lost 4 bases and J lost 4; bases outside the gene matches: 7. The germline gives CDR1 MGHRA, CDR2 YSYEKL. The CDR3 region is CASSRMGQPYEQYF. The DNA for the CDR3 is TGCGCCAGCAGCCGGATGGGACAGCCTTACGAGCAGTACTTC.

The J gene is TRBJ2-7, the V gene TRBV13; D not resolved. V gave up 0 bases and J gave up 6 bases, with 9 bases separating them. This CDR3 is built from 13 residues. From germline, CDR1 is PRHDT and CDR2 FYEKMQ (reference sequence). The CDR3 DNA follows: TGTGCCAGCAGCTTAGGGGCGGTGCCCGAGCAGTACTTC. It specifies CASSLGAVPEQYF.